This passage covers 17 T cell receptor beta chains from one sample sequenced in a study of blood T cell repertoires in COVID-19. Repertoires were generated with immunoSEQ multiplex PCR, while TCRdb's copy carries only in-frame clones and drops some. The sample comprises around 25,000 clones, about four fifths of which are singletons, and approximately 16% rests with the top ten. The sequenced sample consisted of peripheral blood. These receptors were taken from a man older than 75 with active or convalescent COVID-19.

J is TRBJ2-2 and V is TRBV4-1; TRBD1 might be the D (6 bases). Trimming removed 10 bases at V and 4 bases at J, with 16 bases between. Germline V CDR1 and CDR2: MGHRA, YSYEKL. CDR3 length: 14 residues. CDR3 coding DNA: TGCGCCACACGGCTGGGGGCCGTCACCGGGGAGCTGTTTTTT. Amino acids: CATRLGAVTGELFF.

V is TRBV7-8 and J is TRBJ2-5; TRBD2 matches at 7 bases. Germline V CDR1 and CDR2: SGHVS, FQNEAQ. The CDR3 consists of 15 residues. Losses at the gene ends were 4 bases for V and 2 bases for J; bases not matched to a gene: 7. The CDR3 spells CASSSPGLGQETQYF. CDR3 coding DNA: TGTGCCAGCAGCTCACCCGGACTAGGACAAGAGACCCAGTACTTC.

The V and J genes are TRBV11-2 and TRBJ2-7, with TRBD1 matching over 7 bases. CDR1 and CDR2 (germline): SGHAT, FQNNGV. The V and J ends lost 3 bases and 3 bases, in that order; junction bases with no gene match: 11. This CDR3 has 16 amino acids. The CDR3 protein is CASSLGYRGPHYEQYF. In DNA form, the CDR3 reads TGTGCCAGCAGCTTGGGATACAGGGGTCCCCACTACGAGCAGTACTTC. The full variable domain, with the rest looked up from reference TRBV11-2 and TRBJ2-7, is EAGVAQSPRYKIIEKRQSVAFWCNPISGHATLYWYQQILGQGPKLLIQFQNNGVVDDSQLPKDRFSAERLKGVDSTLKIQPAKLEDSAVYLCASSLGYRGPHYEQYFGPGTRLTVT.

The V and J genes are TRBV6-2 or TRBV6-3 and TRBJ2-1; 11 nucleotides agree with TRBD2. V gave up 2 bases and J gave up 5 bases; unmatched junction bases: 5. Germline values: CDR1 MNHEY, CDR2 SVGEGT. This CDR3 contains 16 residues. Here the CDR3 DNA reads TGTGCCAGCAGTTACGGCCCTAGCGGGGGGCACAATGAGCAGTTCTTC. Its protein is CASSYGPSGGHNEQFF.

The J gene is TRBJ1-6, the V gene TRBV5-6, with 7 bases matching TRBD1. The CDR3 length is 15 residues. V was clipped by 3 bases and J by 10 bases; unmatched bases: 10. Germline V gene lookup returns CDR1 SGHDT and CDR2 YYEEEE. DNA of the CDR3: TGTGCCAGCAGCTCCGGACAGGCCCGGCTCTCACCCCTCCACTTT. This sequence encodes CASSSGQARLSPLHF.

The gene calls are TRBV15 and TRBJ1-4, with D unresolved. This CDR3 contains 15 residues. V lost 8 bases, J lost 3 bases, and 16 bases lay in between. Germline V CDR1 and CDR2: LNHNV, YYDKDF (reference sequence). CDR3 nucleotides: TGTGCCACCGGAGGCAGTAGAGTGGCTAATGAAAAACTGTTTTTT. This sequence encodes CATGGSRVANEKLFF. The full variable domain, rest sourced from reference TRBV15 and TRBJ1-4, is DAMVIQNPRYQVTQFGKPVTLSCSQTLNHNVMYWYQQKSSQAPKLLFHYYDKDFNNEADTPDNFQSRRPNTSFCFLDIRSPGLGDTAMYLCATGGSRVANEKLFFGSGTQLSVL.

This chain links TRBV24-1 with TRBJ2-1; 8 nucleotides match TRBD1. Looked up from germline, CDR1 is KGHDR and CDR2 is SFDVKD. After removal of 4 bases from V and 14 bases from J, the junction contained 12 bases not matched to a gene. CDR3 length: 14 amino acids. Here the CDR3 reads CATSDRGTGSIEFF. The CDR3, as DNA: TGTGCCACCAGTGACCGGGGGACAGGTTCTATAGAGTTCTTC.

J is TRBJ1-1 and V is TRBV6-5; 7 nucleotides align to TRBD1. Germline trimming cut 5 bases from V and 6 bases from J; bases unmatched to any gene: 9. There are 14 residues in the CDR3. Germline CDR1 reads MNHEY; CDR2 reads SVGAGI. CDR3 sequence (DNA): TGTGCCAGCAGTAACCGACAGGGACCGTCTGAAGCTTTCTTT. Its protein is CASSNRQGPSEAFF.

The rearrangement uses TRBV27 and TRBJ2-7; TRBD2 matches at 12 bases. The CDR3 totals 15 residues. From germline, CDR1 is MNHEY and CDR2 SMNVEV (reference sequence). V shed 4 bases and J 4 bases; nucleotides not matched to a gene: 5. The CDR3 spells CASSSPTSGSYEQYF. The CDR3 region has the DNA TGTGCCAGCAGTTCCCCGACTAGCGGGAGTTACGAGCAGTACTTC.

Comment on this clone: Other DNA sequences within the sample encode an identical CDR3. The chain joins TRBV4-3 to TRBJ1-2, with 7 bases fitting TRBD1. This CDR3 spans 14 amino acids. Germline V gene sequence: CDR1 LGHNA, CDR2 YSLEER. Losses at the gene ends were 1 base for V and 4 bases for J; bases not matched to a gene: 3. CDR3 DNA sequence: TGCGCCAGCAGCCAAGGACAGGGCGGCTATGGCTACACCTTC. Its translation: CASSQGQGGYGYTF.

This clone was observed a handful of times. This chain uses TRBV29-1 with TRBJ2-3; 8 bases are shared with TRBD2. Germline CDR1 reads SQVTM; CDR2 reads ANQGSEA. CDR3 length: 14 amino acids. V lost 4 bases to trimming and J lost 5 bases; unmatched junction nucleotides: 8. The CDR3 loop is CSVAHGGGRDTQYF. The CDR3 nucleotides read TGCAGCGTTGCCCACGGGGGGGGCCGAGATACGCAGTATTTT.

This chain connects TRBV4-2 to TRBJ1-2, with D possibly being TRBD1 (6 bases). Germline V gene sequence: CDR1 LGHNA, CDR2 YNFKEQ. This CDR3 is built from 15 residues. V was shortened by 2 bases and J by 2 bases, with 12 bases between the two germline ends. CDR3: CASSQSSGQNYGYTF. CDR3 DNA sequence: TGTGCCAGCAGCCAAAGTAGTGGACAGAACTATGGCTACACCTTC.

The chain combines TRBV7-9 with TRBJ1-1; no definite D call. Trimming took off 1 base at V and 10 bases at J, with 10 bases between the two ends. CDR1 and CDR2 from the germline V gene are SEHNR and FQNEAQ (reference sequence). The CDR3 is 12 residues long. The CDR3, as DNA: TGTGCCAGCAGCTTAGGCTCAGGTCGAGCTTTCTTT. It is translated as CASSLGSGRAFF.

The sample holds one count of this clone. The gene calls are TRBV7-2 and TRBJ2-1; 7 bases fit TRBD1. The CDR3 is 13 amino acids. Germline CDR1 and CDR2: SGHTA and FQGNSA. Losses at the gene ends were 9 bases for V and 8 bases for J; bases not matched to a gene: 10. The chain's CDR3 is CASQQGTLDEQFF. The DNA of the CDR3 is TGTGCCAGTCAACAGGGGACACTCGATGAGCAGTTCTTC.

The V call is TRBV6-2 or TRBV6-3, the J call TRBJ2-5, with TRBD1 as a possible D gene (5 bases). Germline assignment: CDR1 MNHEY and CDR2 SVGEGT. The CDR3 extends over 14 amino acids. Trimming took 2 bases from V and 2 from J, leaving 9 bases between them. CDR3 sequence reads: CASSYLTGQETQYF. The CDR3 nucleotides read TGTGCCAGCAGTTACCTCACAGGTCAAGAGACCCAGTACTTC.

This sequence joins TRBV5-1 and TRBJ2-3, with 12 positions matching TRBD2. The ends lost 0 bases at V and 2 bases at J; junction bases unmatched: 1. CDR1 SGHRS and CDR2 YFSETQ come from the germline V gene. The CDR3 has 16 residues. The CDR3 DNA sequence: TGCGCCAGCAGCTTGGGGACTAGCGGGACCACAGATACGCAGTATTTT. This sequence encodes CASSLGTSGTTDTQYF.

The J gene is TRBJ1-2, the V gene TRBV21-1. TRBV21-1 is a documented pseudogene. The CDR3 contains 14 residues. The CDR3 spells CASSKAWRFHPYTF. In nucleotides, the CDR3 is TGTGCCAGCAGCAAAGCGTGGCGGTTTCACCCCTACACCTTC.